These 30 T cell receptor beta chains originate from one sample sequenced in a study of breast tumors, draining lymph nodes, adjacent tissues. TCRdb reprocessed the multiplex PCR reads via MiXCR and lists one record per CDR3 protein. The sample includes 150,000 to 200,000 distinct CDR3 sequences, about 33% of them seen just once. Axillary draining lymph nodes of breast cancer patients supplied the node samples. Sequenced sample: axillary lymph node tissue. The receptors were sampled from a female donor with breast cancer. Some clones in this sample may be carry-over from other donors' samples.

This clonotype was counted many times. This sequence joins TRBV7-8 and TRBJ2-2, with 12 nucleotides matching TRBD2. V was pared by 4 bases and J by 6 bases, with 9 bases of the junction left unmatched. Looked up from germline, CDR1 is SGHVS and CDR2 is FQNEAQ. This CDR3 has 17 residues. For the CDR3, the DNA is TGTGCCAGCAGCTATGGATTGGGACTAGCGGGTTCCGGGGAGCTGTTTTTT. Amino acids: CASSYGLGLAGSGELFF.

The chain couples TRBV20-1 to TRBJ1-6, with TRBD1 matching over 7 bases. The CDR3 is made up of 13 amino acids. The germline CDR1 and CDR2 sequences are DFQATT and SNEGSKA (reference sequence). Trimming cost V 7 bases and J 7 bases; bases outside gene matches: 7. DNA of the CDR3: TGCAGTGGTATGACAGGGTACAATTCACCCCTCCACTTT. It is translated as CSGMTGYNSPLHF.

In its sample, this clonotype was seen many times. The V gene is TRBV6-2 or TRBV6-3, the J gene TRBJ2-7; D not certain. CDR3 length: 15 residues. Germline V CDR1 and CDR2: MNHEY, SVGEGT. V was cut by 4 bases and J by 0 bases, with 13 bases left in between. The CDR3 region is CASSSPVRGSYEQYF. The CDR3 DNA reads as TGTGCCAGCAGTTCGCCCGTGAGAGGCTCCTACGAGCAGTACTTC.

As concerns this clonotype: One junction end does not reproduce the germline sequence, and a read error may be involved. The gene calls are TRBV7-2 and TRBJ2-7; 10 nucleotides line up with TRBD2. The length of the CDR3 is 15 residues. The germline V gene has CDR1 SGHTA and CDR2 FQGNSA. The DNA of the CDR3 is TGTGCCGGCAGCAGCGCCGGGACTAGCGCCTACGAGCAGTACTTC. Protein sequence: CAGSSAGTSAYEQYF.

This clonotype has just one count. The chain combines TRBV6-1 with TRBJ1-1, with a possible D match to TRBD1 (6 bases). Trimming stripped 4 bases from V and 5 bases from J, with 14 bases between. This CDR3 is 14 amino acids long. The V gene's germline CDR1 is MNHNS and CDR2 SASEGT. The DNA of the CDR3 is TGTGCCAGCAGTGGAGGAACAGGGAGGACTGAAGCTTTCTTT. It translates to CASSGGTGRTEAFF.

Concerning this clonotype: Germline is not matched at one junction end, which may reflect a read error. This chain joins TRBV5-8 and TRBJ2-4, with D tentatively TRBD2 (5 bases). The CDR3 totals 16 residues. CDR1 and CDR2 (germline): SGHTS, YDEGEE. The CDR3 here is CASSFPTREIGNVQYF. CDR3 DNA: TGTGCCAGCAGCTTCCCCACCCGGGAAATAGGAAACGTTCAGTACTTC. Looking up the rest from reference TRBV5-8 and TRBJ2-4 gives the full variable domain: EAGVTQSPTHLIKTRGQQATLRCSPISGHTSVYWYQQALGLGLQFLLWYDEGEERNRGNFPPRFSGRQFPNYSSELNVNALELEDSALYLCASSFPTREIGNVQYFGAGTRLSVL.

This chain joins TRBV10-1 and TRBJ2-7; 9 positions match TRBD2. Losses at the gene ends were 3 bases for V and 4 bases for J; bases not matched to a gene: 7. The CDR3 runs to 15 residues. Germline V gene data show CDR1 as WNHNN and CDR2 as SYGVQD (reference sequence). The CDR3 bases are TGCGCCAGCAGTGAATGGCGGGGGGGCGAGTACGAGCAGTACTTC. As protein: CASSEWRGGEYEQYF.

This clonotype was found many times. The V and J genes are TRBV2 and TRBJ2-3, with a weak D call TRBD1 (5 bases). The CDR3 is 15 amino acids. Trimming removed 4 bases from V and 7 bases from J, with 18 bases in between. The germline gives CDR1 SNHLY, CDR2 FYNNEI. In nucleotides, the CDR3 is TGTGCCAGCAGTGGACACGGTAATGGGGCGAATACGCAGTATTTT. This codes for CASSGHGNGANTQYF.

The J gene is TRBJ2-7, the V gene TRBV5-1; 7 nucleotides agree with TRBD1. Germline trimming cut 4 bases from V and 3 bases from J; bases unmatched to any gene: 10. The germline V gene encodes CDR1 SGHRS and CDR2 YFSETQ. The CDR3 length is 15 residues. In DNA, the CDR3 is TGCGCCAGCAGCATGGGACAGCCCAGAGACTACGAGCAGTACTTC. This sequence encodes CASSMGQPRDYEQYF.

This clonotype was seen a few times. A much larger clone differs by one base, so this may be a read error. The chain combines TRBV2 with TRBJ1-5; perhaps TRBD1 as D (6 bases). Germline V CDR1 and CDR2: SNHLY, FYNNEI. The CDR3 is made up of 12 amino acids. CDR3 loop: CASSRGNQPPHF. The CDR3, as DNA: TGTGCCAGCAGCAGGGGTAATCAGCCCCCGCATTTT.

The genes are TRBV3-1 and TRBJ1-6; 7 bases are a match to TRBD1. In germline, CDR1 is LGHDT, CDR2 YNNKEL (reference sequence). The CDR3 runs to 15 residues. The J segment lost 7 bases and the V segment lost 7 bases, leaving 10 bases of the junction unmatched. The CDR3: CASTLGGVQNSPLHF. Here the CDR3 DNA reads TGTGCCAGCACCTTAGGGGGCGTTCAAAATTCACCCCTCCACTTT.

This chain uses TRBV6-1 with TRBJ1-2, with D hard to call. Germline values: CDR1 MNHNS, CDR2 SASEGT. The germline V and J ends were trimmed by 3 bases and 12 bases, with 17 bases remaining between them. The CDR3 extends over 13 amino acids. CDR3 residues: CASSEQGNLVNTF. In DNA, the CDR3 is TGTGCCAGCAGTGAGCAAGGGAATTTGGTAAACACCTTC.

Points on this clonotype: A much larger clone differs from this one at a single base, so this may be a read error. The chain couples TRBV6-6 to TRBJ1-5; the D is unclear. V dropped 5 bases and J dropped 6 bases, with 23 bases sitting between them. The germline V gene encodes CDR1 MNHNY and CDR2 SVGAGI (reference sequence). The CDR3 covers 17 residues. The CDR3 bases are TGTGCCAGCAGTGGAGTTCGGGGAGGGTGGTGGAGTCAGCCCCAGCATTTT. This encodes CASSGVRGGWWSQPQHF.

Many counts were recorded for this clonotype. The CDR3 is CASSFDRVGYEQYF. Here the CDR3 DNA reads TGTGCCAGCAGTTTTGACAGGGTAGGCTACGAGCAGTACTTC. The chain employs TRBV5-5 and TRBJ2-7; 7 bases agree with TRBD1. This CDR3 is built from 14 residues. The V gene end was trimmed by 5 bases and the J gene end by 3 bases; junction bases not matched to a gene: 8. Germline-derived CDR1 and CDR2 are SGHKS and YYEKEE (reference sequence).

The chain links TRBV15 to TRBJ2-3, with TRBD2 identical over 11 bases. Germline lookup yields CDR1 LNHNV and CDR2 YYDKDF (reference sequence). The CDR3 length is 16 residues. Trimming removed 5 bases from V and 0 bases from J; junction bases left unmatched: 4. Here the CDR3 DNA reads TGTGCCACCAGCGGGACTAGCGGCGCAAGCACAGATACGCAGTATTTT. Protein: CATSGTSGASTDTQYF.

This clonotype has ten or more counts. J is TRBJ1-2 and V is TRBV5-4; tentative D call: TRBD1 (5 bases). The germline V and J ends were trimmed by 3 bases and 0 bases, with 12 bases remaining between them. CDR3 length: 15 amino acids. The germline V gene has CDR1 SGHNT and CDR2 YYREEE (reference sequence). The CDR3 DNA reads TGTGCCAGCAGCTGGGGGTTTGATTCTAACTATGGCTACACCTTC. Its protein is CASSWGFDSNYGYTF.

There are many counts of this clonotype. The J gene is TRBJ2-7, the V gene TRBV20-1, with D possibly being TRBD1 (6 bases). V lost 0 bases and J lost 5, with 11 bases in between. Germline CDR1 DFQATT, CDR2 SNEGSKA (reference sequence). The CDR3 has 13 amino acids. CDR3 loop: CSAREQGADEQYF. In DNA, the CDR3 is TGCAGTGCTAGAGAACAGGGCGCCGACGAGCAGTACTTC.

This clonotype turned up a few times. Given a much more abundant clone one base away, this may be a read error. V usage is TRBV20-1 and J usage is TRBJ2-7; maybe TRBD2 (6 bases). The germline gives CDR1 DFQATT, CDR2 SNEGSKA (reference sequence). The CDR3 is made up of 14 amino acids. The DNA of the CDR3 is TGCAGTGCTACAACCTCTAGCGACTCCTCCGAGCAGTACTTC. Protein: CSATTSSDSSEQYF.

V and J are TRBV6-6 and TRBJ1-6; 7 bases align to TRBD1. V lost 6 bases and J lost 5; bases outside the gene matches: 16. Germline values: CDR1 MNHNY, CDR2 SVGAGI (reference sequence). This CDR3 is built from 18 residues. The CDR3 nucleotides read TGTGCCAGCAGAGTCCATCAGGGGGGATTTAGTAATAATTCACCCCTCCACTTT. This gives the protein CASRVHQGGFSNNSPLHF.

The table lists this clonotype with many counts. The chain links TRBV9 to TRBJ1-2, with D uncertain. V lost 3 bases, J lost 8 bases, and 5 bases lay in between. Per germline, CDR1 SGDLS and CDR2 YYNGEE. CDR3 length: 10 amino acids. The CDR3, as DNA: TGTGCCAGCAGCGGTGCGGGCTACACCTTC. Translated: CASSGAGYTF.

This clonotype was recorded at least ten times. DNA for the CDR3: TGTGCCAGCAGCCCTGGGATGGGGACGCAGTATTTT. Its translation: CASSPGMGTQYF. The chain combines TRBV5-8 with TRBJ2-3; D unclear. The CDR3 is 12 residues long. Trimming removed 4 bases from V and 9 bases from J, with 12 bases in between. Per germline, CDR1 SGHTS and CDR2 YDEGEE.

The chain's CDR3 is CASSETVGRLGGELFF. CDR3 in DNA: TGTGCCAGCAGTGAGACGGTAGGGAGGCTAGGTGGGGAGCTGTTTTTT. The rearrangement links TRBV2 to TRBJ2-2; a weak D match, TRBD2 (6 bases). The V and J ends lost 3 bases and 8 bases respectively, with 19 bases between them. CDR3 length equals 16 residues. Per germline, CDR1 SNHLY and CDR2 FYNNEI.

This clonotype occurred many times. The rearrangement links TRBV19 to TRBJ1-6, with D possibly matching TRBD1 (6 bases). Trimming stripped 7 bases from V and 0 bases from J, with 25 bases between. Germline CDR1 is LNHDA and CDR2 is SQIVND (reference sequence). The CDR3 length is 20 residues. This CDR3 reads CASTLGGPGTPSSYNSPLHF. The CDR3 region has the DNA TGTGCCAGTACCCTAGGGGGTCCAGGGACCCCCAGCTCCTATAATTCACCCCTCCACTTT.

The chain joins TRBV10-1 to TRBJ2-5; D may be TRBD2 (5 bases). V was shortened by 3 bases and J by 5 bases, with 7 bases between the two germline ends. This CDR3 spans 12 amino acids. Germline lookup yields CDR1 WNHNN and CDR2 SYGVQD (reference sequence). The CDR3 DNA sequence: TGCGCCAGCAGTGACGGCGGGGAGACCCAGTACTTC. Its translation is CASSDGGETQYF.

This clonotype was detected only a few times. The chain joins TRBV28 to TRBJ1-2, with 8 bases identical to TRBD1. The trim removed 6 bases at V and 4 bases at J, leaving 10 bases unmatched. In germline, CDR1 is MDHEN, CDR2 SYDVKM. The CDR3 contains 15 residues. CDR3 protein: CASSHHGQGGYGYTF. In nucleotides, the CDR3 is TGTGCCAGCAGCCACCATGGACAGGGAGGCTATGGCTACACCTTC.

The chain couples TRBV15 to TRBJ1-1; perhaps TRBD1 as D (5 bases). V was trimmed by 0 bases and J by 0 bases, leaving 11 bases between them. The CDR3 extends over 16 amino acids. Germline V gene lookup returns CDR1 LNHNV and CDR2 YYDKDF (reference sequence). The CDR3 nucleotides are TGTGCCACCAGCAGAGATCAGGTGGGGGTGAACACTGAAGCTTTCTTT. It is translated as CATSRDQVGVNTEAFF.

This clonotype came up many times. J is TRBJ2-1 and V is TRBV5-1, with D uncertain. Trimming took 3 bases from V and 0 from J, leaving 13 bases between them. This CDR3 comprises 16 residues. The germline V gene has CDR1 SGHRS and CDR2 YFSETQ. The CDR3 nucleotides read TGCGCCAGCAGCTCGGATCCTCACAGCTCCTACAATGAGCAGTTCTTC. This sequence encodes CASSSDPHSSYNEQFF.

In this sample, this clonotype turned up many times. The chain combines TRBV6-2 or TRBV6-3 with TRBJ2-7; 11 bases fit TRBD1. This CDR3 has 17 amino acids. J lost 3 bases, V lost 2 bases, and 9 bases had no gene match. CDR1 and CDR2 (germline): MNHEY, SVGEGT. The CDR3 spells CASSYTTGTGGIYEQYF. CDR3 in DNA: TGTGCCAGCAGTTACACCACCGGGACAGGGGGTATCTACGAGCAGTACTTC.

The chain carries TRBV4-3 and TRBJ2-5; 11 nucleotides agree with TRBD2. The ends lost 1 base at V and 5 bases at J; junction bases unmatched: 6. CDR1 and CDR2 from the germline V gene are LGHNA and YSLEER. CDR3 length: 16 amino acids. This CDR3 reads CASSQGRLAGWETQYF. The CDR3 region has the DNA TGCGCCAGCAGCCAAGGAAGACTAGCGGGGTGGGAGACCCAGTACTTC.

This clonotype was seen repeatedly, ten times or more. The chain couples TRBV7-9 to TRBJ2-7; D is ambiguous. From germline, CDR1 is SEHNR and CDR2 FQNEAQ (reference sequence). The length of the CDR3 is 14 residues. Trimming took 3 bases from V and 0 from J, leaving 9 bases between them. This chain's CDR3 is CASSFWADSYEQYF. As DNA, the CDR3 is TGTGCCAGCAGCTTTTGGGCCGACTCCTACGAGCAGTACTTC.